These 27 T cell receptor beta chains were all obtained from the same sample, sequenced in a study of T cell responses to AZD1222 COVID-19 vaccine (dated by TCRdb to the early 2020s). Libraries were prepared through the immunoSEQ multiplex PCR assay. In TCRdb, the immuneACCESS table is reduced to in-frame sequences with V and J assigned. These tables do not hold every clone; where another copy was compared, an unresolved V gene accounts for under half, and the others remain unexplained. In this sample the table shows about 67,000 clones, less than 90% of which occur a single time. The leading ten clones occupy about 20% of the sample. The sample's time point label is to be understood as: baseline before first vaccination. Here the sequenced sample was peripheral blood, taken on day 0 of AZD1222 vaccination. The receptors originated from an adult in good health.

This chain uses TRBV29-1 with TRBJ1-1, with D tentatively TRBD1 (5 bases). The germline V gene encodes CDR1 SQVTM and CDR2 ANQGSEA. There are 16 residues in the CDR3. Between the trimmed V and J ends, which lost 4 bases and 3 bases, there was a span of 21 bases. The CDR3 protein is CSVVGREGVIDTEAFF. The CDR3 nucleotides are TGCAGCGTTGTGGGCAGGGAAGGGGTGATTGACACTGAAGCTTTCTTT.

The rearrangement uses TRBV9 and TRBJ1-1; maybe TRBD1 (6 bases). CDR1 and CDR2 from the germline V gene are SGDLS and YYNGEE. The CDR3 covers 14 residues. Between the trimmed V and J ends, which lost 0 bases and 2 bases, there was a span of 8 bases. CDR3 nucleotides: TGTGCCAGCAGCGTAGAGGGGGGAAACACTGAAGCTTTCTTT. Its translation: CASSVEGGNTEAFF.

This clone was seen a single time. The V call is TRBV28, the J call TRBJ1-2; D remains unclear. V lost 6 bases, J lost 7 bases, and 12 bases lay in between. The CDR3 contains 12 residues. CDR1 is MDHEN, CDR2 SYDVKM, per germline. This CDR3 reads CASRRLASGYTF. In nucleotides, the CDR3 is TGTGCCAGCAGGAGGCTTGCGAGTGGCTACACCTTC.

The chain carries TRBV24-1 and TRBJ2-3; no clear D. The CDR3 extends over 15 amino acids. Between the trimmed V and J ends, which lost 0 bases and 5 bases, there was a span of 11 bases. Germline V CDR1 and CDR2: KGHDR, SFDVKD. CDR3 residues: CATSDLGLSEDTQYF. The CDR3 DNA is TGTGCCACCAGTGATTTGGGCCTATCGGAAGATACGCAGTATTTT.

This clone has just one count. The chain employs TRBV30 and TRBJ1-1; D might be TRBD1 (6 bases). There are 15 residues in the CDR3. V was cut by 3 bases and J by 0 bases, with 14 bases left in between. In germline, CDR1 is GTSNPN, CDR2 SVGIG (reference sequence). The CDR3 is CAWSGLGGLNTEAFF. In DNA, the CDR3 is TGTGCCTGGAGCGGTTTAGGGGGGTTGAACACTGAAGCTTTCTTT.

V usage is TRBV28 and J usage is TRBJ2-5; TRBD2 agrees at 8 bases. Per germline, CDR1 MDHEN and CDR2 SYDVKM. The CDR3 has 14 residues. J was trimmed by 5 bases and V by 7 bases; bases with no gene match: 9. CDR3 residues: CASTPSGGSETQYF. As DNA, the CDR3 is TGTGCCAGCACCCCGAGCGGGGGTTCTGAGACCCAGTACTTC.

The chain uses TRBV4-3 and TRBJ1-4; 9 bases align to TRBD1. V was clipped by 0 bases and J by 8 bases; unmatched bases: 10. Germline V gene sequence: CDR1 LGHNA, CDR2 YSLEER. The CDR3 is 17 residues long. The CDR3 bases are TGCGCCAGCAGCCAAGATTGGGGGGTGGGACAGGGAGAAAAACTGTTTTTT. Its protein is CASSQDWGVGQGEKLFF.

There are a few counts of this clone. This chain links TRBV6-2 or TRBV6-3 with TRBJ2-7, with D unclear. The CDR3 consists of 12 residues. Trimming took off 5 bases at V and 3 bases at J, with 8 bases between the two ends. Germline V gives CDR1 MNHEY, CDR2 SVGEGT. The CDR3 sequence: CASSAPDYEQYF. The DNA of the CDR3 is TGTGCCAGCAGTGCCCCAGACTACGAGCAGTACTTC.

This clone was counted between two and nine times. V and J are TRBV19 and TRBJ1-1, with 11 bases fitting TRBD1. Germline CDR1 reads LNHDA; CDR2 reads SQIVND (reference sequence). With 10 bases clipped from V and 8 bases from J, the junction kept 6 bases outside the gene matches. The CDR3 spans 12 residues. The chain's CDR3 is CATGQGAVEAFF. For the CDR3, the DNA is TGTGCCACCGGACAGGGGGCCGTCGAAGCTTTCTTT.

The chain combines TRBV24-1 with TRBJ1-5; D is possibly TRBD1 (6 bases). Germline CDR1 KGHDR, CDR2 SFDVKD. V was clipped by 5 bases and J by 1 base, with 8 bases between them. The CDR3 contains 14 residues. The CDR3 sequence: CATSVGTSNQPQHF. Written as DNA, the CDR3 is TGTGCCACCAGTGTTGGGACAAGCAATCAGCCCCAGCATTTT.

This clone was counted between two and nine times. This sequence joins TRBV28 and TRBJ2-1; 10 bases are shared with TRBD2. The length of the CDR3 is 13 residues. Per the germline V gene, CDR1 is MDHEN and CDR2 is SYDVKM. V lost 3 bases to trimming and J lost 7 bases; unmatched junction nucleotides: 0. CDR3: CASSLGLANEQFF. CDR3 DNA: TGTGCCAGCAGTTTGGGACTAGCGAATGAGCAGTTCTTC.

The V call is TRBV19, the J call TRBJ2-1, with TRBD2 identical over 10 bases. The CDR3 sequence is 17 residues long. V was clipped by 1 base and J by 12 bases; unmatched bases: 15. Per the germline V gene, CDR1 is LNHDA and CDR2 is SQIVND (reference sequence). The CDR3 protein is CASSIGRLAGVSRPQFF. CDR3 sequence (DNA): TGTGCCAGTAGTATAGGCCGCCTAGCGGGGGTTAGCCGTCCGCAGTTCTTC.

The chain combines TRBV28 with TRBJ2-3; D uncertain. From germline, CDR1 is MDHEN and CDR2 SYDVKM. This CDR3 spans 12 amino acids. In DNA, the CDR3 is TGTGCAAGTGCCTCTAGCACAGATACGCAGTATTTT. Protein: CASASSTDTQYF. The full variable domain, its missing parts supplied by reference TRBV28 and TRBJ2-3, is DVKVTQSSRYLVKRTGEKVFLECVQDMDHENMFWYRQDPGLGLRLIYFSYDVKMKEKGDIPEGYSVSREKKERFSLILESASTNQTSMYLCASASSTDTQYFGPGTRLTVL.

The rearrangement joins TRBV18 to TRBJ2-7, with 8 bases aligning to TRBD1. CDR1 is KGHSH, CDR2 LQKENI, per germline. This CDR3 contains 15 residues. V lost 6 bases, J lost 4 bases, and 11 bases stayed unmatched. CDR3 nucleotide sequence: TGTGCCAGCTCCCACGGGACAGGAGAGGGATACGAGCAGTACTTC. Its protein is CASSHGTGEGYEQYF.

In this sample, this clone turned up once. V is TRBV7-2 and J is TRBJ2-1, with 7 positions matching TRBD1. V shed 4 bases and J 0 bases; nucleotides not matched to a gene: 6. Germline V gives CDR1 SGHTA, CDR2 FQGNSA. This CDR3 region has 16 residues. This chain's CDR3 is CASSSARQGSYNEQFF. The CDR3 DNA sequence: TGTGCCAGCAGCTCAGCACGACAGGGCTCCTACAATGAGCAGTTCTTC.

The chain recombines TRBV27 with TRBJ2-7, with D perhaps matching TRBD1 or TRBD2 (6 bases each). V was trimmed by 7 bases and J by 2 bases, leaving 12 bases between them. This CDR3 is built from 13 residues. Germline assignment: CDR1 MNHEY and CDR2 SMNVEV (reference sequence). The CDR3 DNA sequence: TGTGCCAGCAAACGGGGGCCTACCTACGAGCAGTACTTC. This encodes CASKRGPTYEQYF.

CDR3 amino acids: CASSLGQGHHTIYF. CDR3 DNA sequence: TGTGCCAGCAGTTTAGGACAGGGTCACCACACCATATATTTT. The chain is built from TRBV7-3 and TRBJ1-3, with TRBD1 identical over 8 bases. This CDR3 comprises 14 residues. The V segment lost 6 bases and the J segment 8 bases; nucleotides outside the gene matches: 9. Germline values: CDR1 SGHTA, CDR2 FQGTGA.

This clone was counted only a few times. The chain is built from TRBV4-3 and TRBJ1-2; 9 nucleotides align to TRBD1. This CDR3 contains 15 residues. The V gene end was trimmed by 3 bases and the J gene end by 2 bases; junction bases not matched to a gene: 4. From germline, CDR1 is LGHNA and CDR2 YSLEER. The CDR3 DNA sequence: TGCGCCAGCAGCCAGCTACAGGGGGCGAACTATGGCTACACCTTC. Residues: CASSQLQGANYGYTF.

V is TRBV1 and J is TRBJ1-6; the listed D gene, TRBD1, was not tested against the DNA. TRBV1 is flagged as a pseudogene. The CDR3 totals 15 residues. The CDR3 DNA reads as TGCACCAGCAGCCAATCAGGGCTCCATAATTCACCCCTCCACTTT. It specifies CTSSQSGLHNSPLHF.

V is TRBV10-3 and J is TRBJ2-7, with D possibly being TRBD2 (6 bases). Trimming took 6 bases from V and 2 from J, leaving 11 bases between them. The CDR3 sequence is 13 residues long. Germline lookup yields CDR1 ENHRY and CDR2 SYGVKD. The CDR3 is CAIRGTLTYEQYF. CDR3 bases: TGTGCCATCAGGGGGACTTTAACCTACGAGCAGTACTTC.

This chain links TRBV7-2 with TRBJ1-5; D gene unclear. The CDR3 loop spans 13 amino acids. Germline V gene lookup returns CDR1 SGHTA and CDR2 FQGNSA. Trimming cost V 2 bases and J 7 bases, with 9 bases left between them. CDR3 in amino acids: CASSLNPLQPQHF. CDR3 sequence (DNA): TGTGCCAGCAGCTTAAATCCCTTACAGCCCCAGCATTTT.

The rearrangement links TRBV28 to TRBJ1-6; TRBD1 agrees at 8 bases. Germline lookup yields CDR1 MDHEN and CDR2 SYDVKM. The ends lost 3 bases at V and 6 bases at J; junction bases unmatched: 10. The CDR3 loop spans 17 amino acids. The CDR3 spells CASSFLQGGWVNSPLHF. The CDR3 DNA reads TGTGCCAGCAGTTTCTTACAGGGGGGTTGGGTTAATTCACCCCTCCACTTT.

The rearrangement uses TRBV30 and TRBJ1-3; D unresolved. Germline lookup yields CDR1 GTSNPN and CDR2 SVGIG (reference sequence). The ends were cut back, 3 bases at V and 1 base at J, with 10 bases in the middle. The CDR3 runs to 14 residues. The DNA for the CDR3 is TGTGCCTGGAGCGTACAAGCTTCTGGAAACACCATATATTTT. Its translation is CAWSVQASGNTIYF.

The chain is built from TRBV2 and TRBJ1-2; no reliable D call. The germline V gene has CDR1 SNHLY and CDR2 FYNNEI. CDR3 length equals 13 residues. Trimming shortened V by 7 bases and J by 8 bases, and 17 bases separated the two germline ends. CDR3 coding DNA: TGTGCCAGCACACCAGAAGGGTATGAAGGCTACACCTTC. Its protein is CASTPEGYEGYTF.

This rearrangement joins TRBV18 to TRBJ2-7; no clear D. CDR3 length equals 14 residues. CDR1 and CDR2 (germline): KGHSH, LQKENI. Trimming took off 4 bases at V and 0 bases at J, with 10 bases between the two ends. This chain's CDR3 is CASSRTSTSYEQYF. In DNA, the CDR3 is TGTGCCAGCTCACGAACCTCCACCTCCTACGAGCAGTACTTC.

The rearrangement links TRBV7-3 to TRBJ1-1, with D uncertain. Per the germline V gene, CDR1 is SGHTA and CDR2 is FQGTGA. V lost 3 bases and J lost 3, with 8 bases in between. The CDR3 totals 13 residues. The CDR3 sequence: CASSLWEDTEAFF. The CDR3 nucleotides are TGTGCCAGCAGCTTGTGGGAGGACACTGAAGCTTTCTTT.

The rearrangement uses TRBV5-4 and TRBJ2-1; 14 bases match TRBD2. The J segment lost 7 bases and the V segment lost 4 bases, leaving 4 bases of the junction unmatched. This CDR3 comprises 15 residues. Germline V gene lookup returns CDR1 SGHNT and CDR2 YYREEE (reference sequence). CDR3 sequence (DNA): TGTGCCAGCAGCCCGGGACTAGCGGGAGTGAATGAGCAGTTCTTC. It specifies CASSPGLAGVNEQFF.